The following is a TCR beta chain sequence with its context. The antigen remains unidentified. The sample originates from a study of memory CD4+ T cells and cytomegalovirus serostatus. The sort gate was single viable CD3+CD4+CD8-CD45RO+ cells for memory CD4+ T cells. Overall study findings and caveats: The CMV-associated TCR signature appears largely within the CD4+ memory repertoire. Each of 67 CMV-associated TCRbeta sequences occurred in one to five individuals.

The method was immunoSEQ multiplex PCR; TCRdb's version includes in-frame clones alone and lacks a portion of them. The sample contains roughly 39,000 clones, around 78% of which appear only once. CDR1 and CDR2 from the germline V gene are SGHTA and FQGNSA. V shed 1 base, J shed 5 bases, and the junction held 7 bases outside the gene matches. The length of the CDR3 is 15 residues. The V call is TRBV7-2, the J call TRBJ2-5, with TRBD1 identical over 7 bases. The TCR originated in an adult in good health and CMV-seronegative. Sequenced: memory CD4+ T cells from blood. As DNA, the CDR3 is TGTGCCAGCAGCTTAGAGGGGGCGGCCAAGGAGACCCAGTACTTC. Translated, it gives CASSLEGAAKETQYF.